The 5 T cell receptor beta chains listed next were all sequenced from one sample in a study of blood T cell repertoires in COVID-19. Method: immunoSEQ multiplex PCR; TCRdb's copy keeps in-frame clones and lacks some. The sample lists about 89,000 clones; 80% were seen once. Sequenced sample: peripheral blood. The receptors here all came from a woman aged 80 or over with acute or convalescent COVID-19.

The chain couples TRBV30 to TRBJ2-7; maybe TRBD2 (5 bases). Looked up from germline, CDR1 is GTSNPN and CDR2 is SVGIG (reference sequence). Deletions cut 7 bases from V and 2 bases from J, with 9 bases between. The CDR3 covers 11 residues. CDR3 nucleotide sequence: TGTGCCTTTCGGGGTACCTACGAGCAGTACTTC. It translates to CAFRGTYEQYF.

V gene TRBV2 combines with J gene TRBJ1-5; the D is unclear. The CDR3 loop spans 13 amino acids. V was cut by 5 bases and J by 5 bases, with 10 bases left in between. Germline assignment: CDR1 SNHLY and CDR2 FYNNEI. CDR3 nucleotides: TGTGCCAGCAGTTATGAGTCTGATCAGCCCCAGCATTTT. It yields the protein CASSYESDQPQHF.

This clone was detected ten times or more. The chain carries TRBV11-2 and TRBJ2-2; no definite D call. Germline V gene sequence: CDR1 SGHAT, CDR2 FQNNGV. Trimming cost V 10 bases and J 0 bases, with 9 bases left between them. This CDR3 contains 13 residues. CDR3: CATLSANTGELFF. The CDR3 nucleotides read TGTGCCACCTTAAGCGCGAACACCGGGGAGCTGTTTTTT.

This chain joins TRBV7-3 and TRBJ2-1; the match to TRBD1 covers 7 bases. The germline gives CDR1 SGHTA, CDR2 FQGTGA. The CDR3 length is 14 residues. J lost 6 bases, V lost 5 bases, and 7 bases had no gene match. The CDR3 region is CASSPLAGGNEQFF. CDR3 nucleotide sequence: TGTGCCAGCAGCCCCCTCGCAGGGGGCAATGAGCAGTTCTTC.

The chain uses TRBV20-1 and TRBJ1-2; no definite D call. Trimming removed 3 bases from V and 4 bases from J, with 15 bases in between. Germline CDR1 DFQATT, CDR2 SNEGSKA (reference sequence). The CDR3 runs 14 residues. CDR3 DNA sequence: TGCAGTGCTAGTGGTTTTACCGTGAGCTATGGCTACACCTTC. Amino acids: CSASGFTVSYGYTF.